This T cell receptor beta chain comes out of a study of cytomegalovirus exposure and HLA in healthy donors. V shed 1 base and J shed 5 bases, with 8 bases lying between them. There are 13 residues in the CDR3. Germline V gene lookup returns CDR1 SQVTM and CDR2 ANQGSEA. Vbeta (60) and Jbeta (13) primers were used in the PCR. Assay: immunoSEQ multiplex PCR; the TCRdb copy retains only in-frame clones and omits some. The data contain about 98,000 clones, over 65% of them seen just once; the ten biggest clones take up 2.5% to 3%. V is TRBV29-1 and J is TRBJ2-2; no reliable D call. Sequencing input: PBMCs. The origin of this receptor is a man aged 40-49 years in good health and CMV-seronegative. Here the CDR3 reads CSVEGPTTGELFF. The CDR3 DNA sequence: TGCAGCGTTGAAGGGCCAACAACCGGGGAGCTGTTTTTT.